This T cell receptor (beta chain) was documented in a study of blood T cells in healthy people across ages. Primed by a sample-barcoded 5' primer and a J-beta primer mix, a second PCR proceeded for roughly 7 to 11 cycles. Each cDNA molecule carried a tag from a template-switch adaptor that contained 12 random nucleotides. MiXCR was run by TCRdb on the 5' RACE reads, yielding one entry per CDR3 protein. The top ten hold approximately 13% of the sample, which has about 670,000 distinct CDR3 sequences, about 51% seen once. This CDR3 comprises 13 residues. Germline CDR1 reads SGDLS; CDR2 reads YYNGEE. V lost 0 bases and J lost 4, with 7 bases in between. Study-level results: Long-lived donors carried more naive CD4+ cells and greater diversity than aged donors. Estimates drawn from one million T cells were deemed to understate diversity. Strong correlation existed between TCR beta diversity and naive T cell percentage.

This clonotype showed up many times. Its antigen is unidentified. What was sequenced was blood. J is TRBJ1-2 and V is TRBV9, with D perhaps matching TRBD1 (5 bases). The sequence came from a woman of 80 years or more in good health. The CDR3 sequence: CASSVGTGYGYTF. In DNA, the CDR3 is TGTGCCAGCAGCGTAGGAACAGGCTATGGCTACACCTTC.